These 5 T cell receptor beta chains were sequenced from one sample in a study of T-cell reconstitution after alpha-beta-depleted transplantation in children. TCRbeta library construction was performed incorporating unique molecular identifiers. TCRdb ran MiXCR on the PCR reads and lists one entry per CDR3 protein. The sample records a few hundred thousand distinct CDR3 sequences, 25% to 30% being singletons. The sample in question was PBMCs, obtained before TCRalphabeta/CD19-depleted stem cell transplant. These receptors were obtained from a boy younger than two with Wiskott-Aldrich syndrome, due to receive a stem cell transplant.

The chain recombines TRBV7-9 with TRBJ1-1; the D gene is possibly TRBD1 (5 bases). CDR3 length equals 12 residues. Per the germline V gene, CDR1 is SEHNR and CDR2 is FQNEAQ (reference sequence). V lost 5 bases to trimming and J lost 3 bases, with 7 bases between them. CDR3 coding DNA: TGTGCCAGCAGCCGCAGGGACACTGAAGCTTTCTTT. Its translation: CASSRRDTEAFF. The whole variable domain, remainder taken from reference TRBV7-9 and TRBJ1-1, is DTGVSQNPRHKITKRGQNVTFRCDPISEHNRLYWYRQTLGQGPEFLTYFQNEAQLEKSRLLSDRFSAERPKGSFSTLEIQRTEQGDSAMYLCASSRRDTEAFFGQGTRLTVV.

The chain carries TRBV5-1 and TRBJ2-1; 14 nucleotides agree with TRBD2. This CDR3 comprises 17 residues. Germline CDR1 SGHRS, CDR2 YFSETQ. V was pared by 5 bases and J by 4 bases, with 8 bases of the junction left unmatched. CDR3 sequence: CASSWGLAGDPYNEQFF. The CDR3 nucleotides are TGCGCCAGCAGTTGGGGACTAGCGGGAGATCCGTACAATGAGCAGTTCTTC.

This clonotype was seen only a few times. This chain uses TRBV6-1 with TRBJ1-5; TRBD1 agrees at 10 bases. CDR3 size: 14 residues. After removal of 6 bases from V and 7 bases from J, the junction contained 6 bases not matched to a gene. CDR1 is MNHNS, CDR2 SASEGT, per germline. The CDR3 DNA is TGTGCCAGCAGAACTCCGGGACAGGGGCAGCCCCAGCATTTT. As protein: CASRTPGQGQPQHF.

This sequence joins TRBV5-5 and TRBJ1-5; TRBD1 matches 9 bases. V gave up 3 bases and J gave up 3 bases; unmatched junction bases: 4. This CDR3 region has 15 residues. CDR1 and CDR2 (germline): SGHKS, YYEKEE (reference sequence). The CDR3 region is CASSWGTGNNQPQHF. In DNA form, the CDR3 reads TGTGCCAGCAGCTGGGGGACAGGGAACAATCAGCCCCAGCATTTT.

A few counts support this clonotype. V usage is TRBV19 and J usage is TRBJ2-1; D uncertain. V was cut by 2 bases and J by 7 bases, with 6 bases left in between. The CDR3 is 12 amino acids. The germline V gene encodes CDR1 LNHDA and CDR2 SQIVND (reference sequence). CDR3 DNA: TGTGCCAGTAGTATATCGTGGAATGAGCAGTTCTTC. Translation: CASSISWNEQFF. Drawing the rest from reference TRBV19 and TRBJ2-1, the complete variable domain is DGGITQSPKYLFRKEGQNVTLSCEQNLNHDAMYWYRQDPGQGLRLIYYSQIVNDFQKGDIAEGYSVSREKKESFPLTVTSAQKNPTAFYLCASSISWNEQFFGPGTRLTVL.